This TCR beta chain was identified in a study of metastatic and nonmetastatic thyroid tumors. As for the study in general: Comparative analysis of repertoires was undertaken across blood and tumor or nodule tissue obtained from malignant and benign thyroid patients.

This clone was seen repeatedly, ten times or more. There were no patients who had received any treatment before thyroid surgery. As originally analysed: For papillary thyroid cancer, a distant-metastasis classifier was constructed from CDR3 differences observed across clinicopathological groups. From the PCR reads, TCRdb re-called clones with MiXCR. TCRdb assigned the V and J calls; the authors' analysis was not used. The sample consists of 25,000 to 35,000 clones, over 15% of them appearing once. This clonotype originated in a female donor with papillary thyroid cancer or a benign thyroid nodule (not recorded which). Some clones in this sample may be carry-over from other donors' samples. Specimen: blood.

The CDR3 spells CSATVTGPNTEAFF. Here the CDR3 DNA reads TGCAGTGCTACTGTGACAGGGCCGAACACTGAAGCTTTCTTT. The V and J genes are TRBV20-1 and TRBJ1-1; 7 bases align to TRBD1. Germline V CDR1 and CDR2: DFQATT, SNEGSKA (reference sequence). The trim removed 4 bases at V and 1 base at J, leaving 6 bases unmatched. The CDR3 consists of 14 residues.